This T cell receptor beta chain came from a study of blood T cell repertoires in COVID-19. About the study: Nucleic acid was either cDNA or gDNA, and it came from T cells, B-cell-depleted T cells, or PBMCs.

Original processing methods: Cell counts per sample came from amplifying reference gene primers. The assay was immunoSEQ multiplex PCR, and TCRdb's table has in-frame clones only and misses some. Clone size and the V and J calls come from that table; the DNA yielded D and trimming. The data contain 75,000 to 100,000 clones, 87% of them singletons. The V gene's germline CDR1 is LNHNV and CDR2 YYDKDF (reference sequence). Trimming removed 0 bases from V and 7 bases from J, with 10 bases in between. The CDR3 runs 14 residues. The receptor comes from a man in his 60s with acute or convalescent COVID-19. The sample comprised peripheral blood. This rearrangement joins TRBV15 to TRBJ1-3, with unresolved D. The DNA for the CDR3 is TGTGCCACCAGCAGAGATACCAGAATCAACACCATATATTTT. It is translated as CATSRDTRINTIYF. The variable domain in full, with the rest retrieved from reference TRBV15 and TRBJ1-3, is DAMVIQNPRYQVTQFGKPVTLSCSQTLNHNVMYWYQQKSSQAPKLLFHYYDKDFNNEADTPDNFQSRRPNTSFCFLDIRSPGLGDTAMYLCATSRDTRINTIYFGEGSWLTVV.